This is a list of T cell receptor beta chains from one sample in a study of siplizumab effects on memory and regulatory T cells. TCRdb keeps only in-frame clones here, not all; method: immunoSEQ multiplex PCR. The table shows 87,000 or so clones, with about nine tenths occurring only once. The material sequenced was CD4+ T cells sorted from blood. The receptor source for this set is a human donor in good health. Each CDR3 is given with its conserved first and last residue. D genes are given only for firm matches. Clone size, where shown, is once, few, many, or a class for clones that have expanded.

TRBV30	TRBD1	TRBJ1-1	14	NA	TGTGCCTGGAGTGGGGACAGCGTGAACACTGAAGCTTTCTTT	CAWSGDSVNTEAFF
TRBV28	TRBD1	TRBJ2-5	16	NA	TGTGCCAGCAAGACAGGGGGCGGGTACCGGGACGAGACCCAGTACTTC	CASKTGGGYRDETQYF
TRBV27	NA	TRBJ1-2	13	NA	TGTGCCAGCAGTGAATCACGGATCTATGGCTACACCTTC	CASSESRIYGYTF
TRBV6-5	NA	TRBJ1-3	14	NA	TGTGCCAGCAGACATAGGACGGGTGGAAACACCATATATTTT	CASRHRTGGNTIYF
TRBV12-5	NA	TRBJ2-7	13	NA	TGTGCTAGTGGTTCCTCGGGGGATCACGAGCAGTACTTC	CASGSSGDHEQYF
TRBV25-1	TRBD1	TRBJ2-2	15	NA	TGTGCCAACAGTAAGGGACAGGGGAACACCGGGGAGCTGTTTTTT	CANSKGQGNTGELFF
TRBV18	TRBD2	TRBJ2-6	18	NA	TGTGCCAGCTCAGAACCGGGACTAGCGGTGTCTGGGGCCAACGTCCTGACTTTC	CASSEPGLAVSGANVLTF
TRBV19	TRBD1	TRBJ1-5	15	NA	TGTGCCAGCCGGACAGGGTGGGGGGGCAATCAGCCCCAGCATTTT	CASRTGWGGNQPQHF
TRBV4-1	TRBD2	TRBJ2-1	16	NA	TGCGCCAGCAGCCAAGATCCGGGAGGAGGCTACAATGAGCAGTTCTTC	CASSQDPGGGYNEQFF
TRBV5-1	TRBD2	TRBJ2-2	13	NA	TGCGCCAGCAGTAGCGGGAGGACCGGGGAGCTGTTTTTT	CASSSGRTGELFF
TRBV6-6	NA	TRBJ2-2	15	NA	TGTGCCAGCAGTCCTCACGGGACGAACACCGGGGAGCTGTTTTTT	CASSPHGTNTGELFF
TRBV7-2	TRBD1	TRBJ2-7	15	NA	TGTGCCAGCAGCTTATGGGGACAGGGAGGCTACGAGCAGTACTTC	CASSLWGQGGYEQYF
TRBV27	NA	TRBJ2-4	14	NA	TGTGCCAGCCAAATGGGGGGGCGCCCGGACATTCAGTACTTC	CASQMGGRPDIQYF
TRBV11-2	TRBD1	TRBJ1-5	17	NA	TGTGCCAGCAGCAACAGGGGGTATAATAAGAGCAATCAGCCCCAGCATTTT	CASSNRGYNKSNQPQHF
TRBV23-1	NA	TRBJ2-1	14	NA	TGCGCCAGCCTCCAGGGGGGGCGCTACAATGAGCAGTTCTTC	CASLQGGRYNEQFF
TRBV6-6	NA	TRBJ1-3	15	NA	TGTGCCAGCAGCAAAACAACAGGCACTGGAAACACCATATATTTT	CASSKTTGTGNTIYF
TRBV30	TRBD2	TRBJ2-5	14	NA	TGTGCCTGGGGGGTTGGAGCGGGAGAAGAGACCCAGTACTTC	CAWGVGAGEETQYF
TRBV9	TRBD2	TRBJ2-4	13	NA	TGTGCCAGCAGCGCCCCCCAGGGAGGGATTCAGTACTTC	CASSAPQGGIQYF
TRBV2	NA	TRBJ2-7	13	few	TGTGCCAGCAGGGAGGGGCCAAGCTACGAGCAGTACTTC	CASREGPSYEQYF
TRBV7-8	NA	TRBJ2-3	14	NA	TGTGCCAGCAGCTTAGCCGAGGCCACAGATACGCAGTATTTT	CASSLAEATDTQYF
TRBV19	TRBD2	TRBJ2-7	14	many	TGTGCCAGTAGTCCTAGCGGGAGGGCCTACGAGCAGTACTTC	CASSPSGRAYEQYF
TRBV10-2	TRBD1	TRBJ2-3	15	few	TGCGCCAGCATCCCGAGGGACAGGGTAACAGATACGCAGTATTTT	CASIPRDRVTDTQYF
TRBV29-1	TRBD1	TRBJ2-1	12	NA	TGCAGCGGCGACAGGGATTACAATGAGCAGTTCTTC	CSGDRDYNEQFF
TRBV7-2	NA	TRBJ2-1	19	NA	TGTGCCAGCAGCTTAGCCCCCCCCACCAAGCGGATCCGGAAGAATGAGCAGTTCTTC	CASSLAPPTKRIRKNEQFF
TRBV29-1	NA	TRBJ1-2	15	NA	TGCAGCGTGGGTTTGGATAAGGGTTTTGTCTATGGCTACACCTTC	CSVGLDKGFVYGYTF
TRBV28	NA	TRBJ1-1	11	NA	TGTGCCAGCAGTTTTTGGACTGAAGCTTTCTTT	CASSFWTEAFF
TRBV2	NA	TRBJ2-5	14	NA	TGTGCCAGCAGTGAACGGACAGCGGGGGAGACCCAGTACTTC	CASSERTAGETQYF
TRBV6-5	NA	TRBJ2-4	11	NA	TGTGCCTCGGGGGTCGGAAACATTCAGTACTTC	CASGVGNIQYF
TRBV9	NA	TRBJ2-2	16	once	TGTGCCAGCAGCGTAGCTCCGCACGGTTCCGGCGGGGAGCTGTTTTTT	CASSVAPHGSGGELFF
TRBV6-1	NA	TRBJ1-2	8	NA	TGTGCCGGAGATGGCTACACCTTC	CAGDGYTF
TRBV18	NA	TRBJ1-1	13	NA	TGTGCCAGCTCACCAGGTCTCAACACTGAAGCTTTCTTT	CASSPGLNTEAFF
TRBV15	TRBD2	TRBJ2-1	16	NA	TGTGCCACCAGCAGAGGACTAGCGGGAAGGTACAATGAGCAGTTCTTC	CATSRGLAGRYNEQFF
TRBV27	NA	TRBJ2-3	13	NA	TGTGCCAGCAGTACACCCCCCCTCAATACGCAGTATTTT	CASSTPPLNTQYF
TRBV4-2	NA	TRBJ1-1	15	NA	TGTGCCAGCAGCCAAGTAAGGGGGGCGAACACTGAAGCTTTCTTT	CASSQVRGANTEAFF
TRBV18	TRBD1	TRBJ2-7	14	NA	TGTGCCAGCTCACCTAATCCAGGGACAGGATTTGAGTACTTC	CASSPNPGTGFEYF
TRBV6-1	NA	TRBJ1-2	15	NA	TGTGCCAGCAGTGAAGTAGGTGCGGCAACCTATGGCTACACCTTC	CASSEVGAATYGYTF
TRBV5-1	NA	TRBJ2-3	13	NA	TGCGCCAGCAGCCTGGGGAGAGGGGATACGCAGTATTTT	CASSLGRGDTQYF
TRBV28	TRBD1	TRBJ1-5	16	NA	TGTGCCAGCAGTCTCCTGGACAGGGCTGGAAATCAGCCCCAGCATTTT	CASSLLDRAGNQPQHF
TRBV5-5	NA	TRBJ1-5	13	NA	TGTGCCAGCAGCCAGGATAGCAATCAGCCCCAGCATTTT	CASSQDSNQPQHF
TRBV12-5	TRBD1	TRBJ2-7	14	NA	TGTGCTAGTGACAAACGAGGACAGGGAAACGAGCAGTACTTC	CASDKRGQGNEQYF
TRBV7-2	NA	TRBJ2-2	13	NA	TGTGCCAGCAGCTTAAAGTGGGCCGGGGAGCTGTTTTTT	CASSLKWAGELFF